This TCR beta chain was retrieved from a study of monozygotic twins with inflammatory bowel disease. Broader study findings: With inverse Simpson as the measure, TCRbeta diversity was lower in IBD patients than in healthy co-twins.

About this clonotype itself: Its target is not known.

CDR3 length equals 14 residues. The V gene's germline CDR1 is ENHRY and CDR2 SYGVKD. The authors used about 4,000 ng of total RNA per TCR library. The UMIs carried a 6-nucleotide sample barcode, and they were added by template switching. Reanalyzing the 5' RACE reads, TCRdb keeps one entry per CDR3 protein, without DNA. The sample data list fewer than 400,000 distinct CDR3 sequences. The sample comprised blood. This receptor was obtained from a human donor with ulcerative colitis or Crohn's disease, or a healthy co-twin of an affected twin (not recorded which). This chain links TRBV10-3 with TRBJ1-3; TCRdb lists TRBD1, though no DNA is available to test this call. The CDR3 sequence is CAIRPDRAGNTIYF.